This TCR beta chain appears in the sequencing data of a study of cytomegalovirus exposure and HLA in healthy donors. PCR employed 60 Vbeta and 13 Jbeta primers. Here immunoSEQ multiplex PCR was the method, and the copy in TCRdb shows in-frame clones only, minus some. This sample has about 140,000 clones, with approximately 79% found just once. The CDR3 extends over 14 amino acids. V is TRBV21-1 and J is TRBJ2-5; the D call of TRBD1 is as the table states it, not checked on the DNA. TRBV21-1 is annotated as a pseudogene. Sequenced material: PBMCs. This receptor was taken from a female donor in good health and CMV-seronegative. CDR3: CASSTPGQKETQYF. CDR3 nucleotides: TGTGCCAGCAGCACCCCGGGACAGAAAGAGACCCAGTACTTC.